This T cell receptor beta chain was profiled in a study of T cells in Graves' hyperthyroidism and ophthalmopathy. Only a few counts were recorded for this clonotype. Amplified TCR beta CDR3 regions came from RNA transcripts. With the HTBI primer set, the TCR CDR3 went through a first round of RT-PCR. TCRdb recomputed calls from the multiplex PCR reads with MiXCR, one row per CDR3 protein. Of over 500,000 distinct CDR3 sequences detected, approximately 17% appear once; the ten largest clones hold approximately 18%. V was clipped by 5 bases and J by 2 bases, with 15 bases between them. Germline V gene lookup returns CDR1 SQVTM and CDR2 ANQGSEA. The CDR3 extends over 14 amino acids.

This sequence originates from a woman under 30 with Graves' ophthalmopathy. This chain uses TRBV29-1 with TRBJ1-2; D not certain. The specimen was blood. The CDR3: CSVQSGRSNYGYTF. CDR3 nucleotide sequence: TGCAGCGTTCAATCTGGACGGTCCAACTATGGCTACACCTTC.